This TCR beta chain is from a study of cytomegalovirus exposure and HLA in healthy donors (dated by TCRdb to 2016 to 2017). With regard to the full study: An earlier analysis of 550 to 700 of the donors reported approximately 270 Gb of sequence data and 100 million to 130 million unique TCR beta sequences from about 179 million T cells. About five DR-DQ haplotypes were handled as single units for association and clustering because linkage in the cohort was strong. Rather than drawing on any new phenotypic data, the later analysis identified candidate immune exposures from TCR beta sequences and the way those sequences occurred across donors. Using immunosequencing, the study profiled T cell repertoires from 666 subjects and related those repertoires to cytomegalovirus serostatus. To decide whether each TCR beta V gene segment behaved as functional or pseudogenic, an earlier analysis of some 600 of the donors relied on high-throughput TCR beta sequencing. To predict cytomegalovirus infection status, the study combined high-throughput TCR immunosequencing, statistical association of individual TCRs with disease status, and machine learning. A later genetic analysis used genome-wide SNP genotypes for 398 of the 666 donors, treating that subset as a discovery cohort. Across around 400 genotyped donors of the cohort, an average of 235,054 unique TCR beta nucleotide sequences per donor were sequenced, and 15% to 20% of those sequences were non-productive. All discovery cohort repertoires had been generated on a single sequencing platform. The genetic ancestry cluster associated with self-reported Caucasian donors included roughly four fifths of the 398 genotyped donors. The number of donors typed differed by locus, with 629-630 for A, B, C, DRB1 and DQB1, roughly 520 for DQA1, 600 to 610 for DPA1, and over 400 for DPB1. HLA typing covered class I and class II loci at four-digit resolution. A separate validation cohort of approximately 120 different subjects was used in addition to the 666-subject first cohort. About 310 gigabases of sequencing data and approximately 84 million unique TCR sequences were included in an early release covering several hundred HLA-typed donors. The study aimed to test whether signatures of past pathogen exposure could be identified by cataloging public T cell receptors. Donor age, sex, ethnicity and CMV serostatus were compiled alongside the repertoire data. A later analysis re-examined previously published TCR beta repertoires from roughly 650 donors and added high-resolution HLA genotyping to investigate patterns of TCR occurrence. Paper-wide results and their limitations: The study listed 150 to 200 TCR beta chains as associated with cytomegalovirus. According to a later genetic analysis, donors in an Asian-associated ancestry cluster had fewer N-insertions in productive TCRs than the approximately 670-donor mean. Broadly in line with IMGT annotations, most TCR beta V segments showed up in productive rearrangements about 87% or about 30% of the time in an earlier analysis of about 500 of the donors. Compared with equally common non-associated chains, HLA-associated TCR beta chains in a later analysis were more clonally expanded and had lower generation probabilities. Linkage disequilibrium might explain the correlated functional status among segregating V segments, but an unknown experimental factor could not be excluded. A group of highly shared sequence variants was considered likely to be a technical artifact of the sequencing pipeline. This cohort had only TCR beta chains sequenced, and the lack of alpha or paired-chain data limited which features could be detected. In a later analysis, TCR association rates were found to vary across HLA loci, with the most associated TCRs seen for DRB1 alleles and the fewest for HLA-C alleles. The 87-base-pair reads could not distinguish some IMGT-functional V segments, including TRBV6-2 and TRBV6-3, so those segments were excluded. Across donors, most TCR sequences were observed very rarely, whereas some public TCRs were present in many individuals. In a later analysis, around 15,000 TCR beta sequences were associated with specific HLA alleles at a false discovery rate of 0.05. V-gene and J-gene trimming of TCR beta chains was associated with a missense DCLRE1C variant in a later genetic analysis, and the association was replicated in an independent cohort. The classifier was reported to diagnose cytomegalovirus status with high specificity and sensitivity in both the original cohort and the validation cohort. Immune exposure information for the cohort was limited to CMV serostatus. In a later analysis, most CMV-associated TCR beta chains were found to appear HLA-restricted, with HLA associations seemingly driven largely by CMV exposure. A few of the identified cytomegalovirus-associated TCR beta chains were confirmed in vitro to be specific for cytomegalovirus antigens. About 17 rarely observed V segments, including chromosome 9 orphons, were excluded from the earlier analysis of just under 600 of the donors because counts were too low. Presence/absence analyses assumed roughly uniform sequencing depth across donors, an assumption that may not hold. When HLA alleles, especially DR and DQ, strongly co-occurred, TCR associations were difficult to assign to individual alleles. A later analysis reported that several top co-occurrence clusters appeared linked to parvovirus B19, influenza, CMV and Epstein-Barr virus. According to the authors, the approach could potentially be generalized to other disease states and immunological phenotypes. HLA typing was unavailable for some donors at each locus, so association tests used only the typed subset. A further reported finding was that TCR beta sequences accurately predicted the HLA-A and HLA-B alleles for most subjects in the first cohort.

The cohort comprised several hundred healthy bone marrow donors. At the time of sampling, every cohort member was nominally healthy, though immune exposures that went unrecorded were likely present. The donor was CMV seronegative and belonged to the group of several hundred seronegative cohort members. Each donor provided a peripheral blood sample, and peripheral blood mononuclear cells were used for TCR beta sequencing. Genomic DNA was extracted from the blood cell samples with the Qiagen DNeasy Blood Extraction Kit. As for this clone: No cognate antigen has been identified for it. Per-base quality was not reported, and no clone a single base away is much larger than it.

Clipping removes 4 bases from V and 2 bases from J, with 8 as the unmatched junction base count. The CDR3 runs 15 residues from the cysteine to the phenylalanine. Only the CDR3 portion is preserved as DNA: 45 bases, with reading frame beginning at the first base. CDR1 and CDR2, looked up from the germline V gene (reference sequence), are SGHNT and YYREEE. Preparation of the library involved the immunoSEQ multiplex PCR assay. For the multiplex PCR, a mixture combining 60 forward primers for TCR Vbeta segments and 13 reverse primers for TCR Jbeta segments was used. Amplification of the CDR3 region of rearranged TCR beta genes was performed with a multiplex PCR assay on genomic DNA. Amplified TCR beta libraries were sequenced as 87-base-pair reads on the Illumina HiSeq System. In the authors' own workflow: In a later analysis, around 80 million unique TCR beta chains were counted across the roughly 670 repertoires, and roughly 11 million of these chains were shared by at least two donors. A nearest-neighbor algorithm error-corrected the raw reads and collapsed the reads into unique sequences, merging closely related sequences to remove PCR and sequencing errors. To assign V, D and J gene segments, CDR3 sequences were aligned to IMGT reference sequences. For a sequence to be retained, a match of at least six nucleotides was required to both a V gene segment and a J gene segment. A rearrangement counted as productive if the CDR3 had no stop codons and remained in frame with V and J, and every other rearrangement counted as non-productive. Following IMGT convention, CDR3 was defined as the stretch from the second conserved V-encoded cysteine up to the conserved J-encoded phenylalanine. Sequences without an unambiguous match to a single V gene segment were excluded from the earlier analysis of almost 600 of the donors. An earlier analysis of several hundred of the donors called V segments functional above 56.7% productive rearrangements and segregating when the between-donor standard deviation exceeded 5%. A statistical classification framework was built for diagnosing cytomegalovirus status from the catalog of TCR beta chain sequences. V and J gene assignment, in a later analysis, came from comparing TCR nucleotide sequences with IMGT/GENE-DB human TR gene sequences. In a later analysis, CDR3 sequences and most-parsimonious VDJ recombination scenarios were assigned using the TCRdist pipeline. In a later analysis, every TCR beta chain was defined by the combination of its CDR3 amino acid sequence and its V-gene family, and reads without a unique V-gene family were dropped. A later analysis removed roughly 590 highly shared, low-generation-probability nucleotide sequences to deal with suspected cross-contamination and a sequencing artifact. A later analysis calculated a clonal expansion index for each public chain from normalized within-repertoire ranks of inferred template counts. In a later analysis, generation probabilities were computed using a VDJ recombination model fitted to out-of-frame rearrangements, and the results were checked against IGoR. A later analysis scored TCR-TCR, TCR-HLA and TCR-CMV co-occurrence with hypergeometric tests, applying a repertoire-size bias correction to TCR pairs. False discovery rates were estimated in a later analysis by permuting HLA or CMV assignments 20 times. In a later analysis, co-occurring TCRs were grouped using DBSCAN, and TCRdist sequence similarity was added for clustering within HLA-allele-positive subsets. Repertoires with fewer than 30,000 or more than 120,000 public chains were left out of co-occurrence clustering, as were four to six repertoires with anomalous nucleotide sharing. The immuneACCESS repertoire file appears here via TCRdb, limited to in-frame rearrangements. These files lack a portion of the clones; in checked studies, under half of the deficit traces to unresolved V genes, and the cause of the others is not known. D and trimming come from the DNA, and the V and J calls and clone size come from that table. Within this sample are more than 85,000 clones, with 75% to 85% of them counted one time only. The ten largest clones capture roughly 6% of the sample.

The specimen sequenced was PBMCs. Recombination connected TRBV5-4 to TRBJ2-7; 8 bases in the junction line up with TRBD1. This sequence was found in a man between 18 and 35 years old in good health and CMV-seronegative. CDR3 reads: CASSGGQGSPYEQYF. The sequence in DNA is TGTGCCAGCAGCGGCGGACAGGGAAGCCCCTACGAGCAGTACTTC.